A single count supports the clone carrying this TCR beta chain. The sample holds other DNA sequences that translate to the same CDR3. This table comes from immunoSEQ multiplex PCR, and its TCRdb copy is limited to in-frame clones, with some not included. The sample carries about 610,000 clones, over 75% recorded once. The V gene's germline CDR1 is MGHRA and CDR2 YSYEKL. The CDR3 runs 14 residues. Unmatched junction bases numbered 1, after V lost 1 base and J lost 1 base. The data originate from a study of shared T cell receptors in the human thymus. These data were likewise used in another study, on human thymus T cells. This second study says: The sample donors, healthy Finnish infants, were having corrective surgery for congenital heart defects. Resections from corrective heart surgery provided thymus tissue. Repertoires from thymus and blood appeared to show biased V and J gene usage. Related studies found that unrelated individuals share highly overlapping thymic repertoires.

The TCR originated in a boy under two years old with a congenital heart defect. The specimen was thymocytes. The chain employs TRBV4-1 and TRBJ2-7; TRBD1 agrees at 7 bases. The CDR3 nucleotides read TGCGCCAGCAGCCAAGCAGGGGGTTCCTACGAGCAGTACTTC. It translates to CASSQAGGSYEQYF.